The rows below give T cell receptor beta chains drawn from one sample of a study of cytomegalovirus exposure and HLA in healthy donors. Using immunoSEQ multiplex PCR, the repertoire was profiled, and TCRdb retains in-frame clones only, with some absent. This sample contains some 71,000 clones. The sequencing sample was made of PBMCs. Receptor source: a woman in her thirties in good health and CMV-seronegative. The CDR3 runs from the conserved cysteine through the conserved F or W. D genes are given only for firm matches.

v_call: TRBV10-1; d_call: NA; j_call: TRBJ2-3; cdr3_aa: CASSLSAAVLTQYF; cdr3_nt: TGCGCCAGCAGTTTATCGGCGGCGGTACTGACGCAGTATTTT
v_call: TRBV6-1; d_call: TRBD1; j_call: TRBJ2-7; cdr3_aa: CASSEWDRFPDEQYF; cdr3_nt: TGTGCCAGCAGTGAATGGGACAGGTTCCCCGACGAGCAGTACTTC
v_call: TRBV7-3; d_call: TRBD2; j_call: TRBJ2-1; cdr3_aa: CASSPAGLDNEQFF; cdr3_nt: TGTGCCAGCAGCCCAGCGGGACTCGACAATGAGCAGTTCTTC
v_call: TRBV9; d_call: TRBD1; j_call: TRBJ2-7; cdr3_aa: CASSSRDRVYEQYF; cdr3_nt: TGTGCCAGCAGCTCCCGGGACAGGGTGTACGAGCAGTACTTC
v_call: TRBV4-3; d_call: NA; j_call: TRBJ2-3; cdr3_aa: CASSQRFNGGATDTQYF; cdr3_nt: TGCGCCAGCAGCCAGCGGTTTAATGGCGGGGCGACAGATACGCAGTATTTT
v_call: TRBV7-8; d_call: TRBD2; j_call: TRBJ2-1; cdr3_aa: CASSSSGLAGDNEQFF; cdr3_nt: TGTGCCAGCAGTTCCAGCGGACTAGCGGGGGACAATGAGCAGTTCTTC
v_call: TRBV5-1; d_call: TRBD2; j_call: TRBJ2-7; cdr3_aa: CASSLATSGGAYEQYF; cdr3_nt: TGCGCCAGCAGCTTGGCCACTAGCGGGGGGGCCTACGAGCAGTACTTC
v_call: TRBV6-5; d_call: TRBD1; j_call: TRBJ1-2; cdr3_aa: CASSYRGGYTF; cdr3_nt: TGTGCCAGCAGCTACAGGGGTGGCTACACCTTC
v_call: TRBV6-5; d_call: TRBD1; j_call: TRBJ2-7; cdr3_aa: CASRPSRTGTYEQYF; cdr3_nt: TGTGCCAGCAGACCCTCCCGGACAGGGACCTACGAGCAGTACTTC
v_call: TRBV30; d_call: TRBD2; j_call: TRBJ2-7; cdr3_aa: CAWSVSGGYEQYF; cdr3_nt: TGTGCCTGGAGTGTGTCGGGAGGCTACGAGCAGTACTTC
v_call: TRBV18; d_call: NA; j_call: TRBJ2-7; cdr3_aa: CASSPVQGRGEQYF; cdr3_nt: TGTGCCAGCTCACCAGTCCAGGGGAGAGGGGAGCAGTACTTC
v_call: TRBV19; d_call: NA; j_call: TRBJ1-5; cdr3_aa: CASSGGWSTQPQHF; cdr3_nt: TGTGCCAGTAGTGGGGGCTGGAGCACTCAGCCCCAGCATTTT
v_call: TRBV11-2; d_call: TRBD2; j_call: TRBJ2-6; cdr3_aa: CASSLRLAGNSGANVLTF; cdr3_nt: TGTGCCAGCAGCTTAAGGCTAGCGGGGAACTCTGGGGCCAACGTCCTGACTTTC
v_call: TRBV30; d_call: NA; j_call: TRBJ1-1; cdr3_aa: CAWSVRVTFF; cdr3_nt: TGTGCCTGGAGTGTACGAGTCACTTTCTTT
v_call: TRBV6-1; d_call: TRBD1; j_call: TRBJ2-2; cdr3_aa: CASRPQGANTGELFF; cdr3_nt: TGTGCCAGCAGACCACAGGGGGCGAACACCGGGGAGCTGTTTTTT
v_call: TRBV28; d_call: NA; j_call: TRBJ1-2; cdr3_aa: CASSDIQLYGYTF; cdr3_nt: TGTGCCAGCAGTGATATACAGCTATATGGCTACACCTTC
v_call: TRBV6-5; d_call: TRBD2; j_call: TRBJ2-1; cdr3_aa: CASSSSGVYNEQFF; cdr3_nt: TGTGCCAGCAGTTCTAGCGGGGTTTACAATGAGCAGTTCTTC
v_call: TRBV7-9; d_call: NA; j_call: TRBJ2-7; cdr3_aa: CASSLADRGGTYEQYF; cdr3_nt: TGTGCCAGCAGCTTAGCCGACAGGGGAGGGACCTACGAGCAGTACTTC
v_call: TRBV30; d_call: NA; j_call: TRBJ1-1; cdr3_aa: CAWVEVGEAFF; cdr3_nt: TGTGCCTGGGTGGAGGTAGGTGAAGCTTTCTTT
v_call: TRBV5-4; d_call: TRBD1; j_call: TRBJ1-1; cdr3_aa: CAGGKQGVNEAFF; cdr3_nt: TGTGCCGGTGGAAAACAGGGGGTCAATGAAGCTTTCTTT
v_call: TRBV29-1; d_call: TRBD1; j_call: TRBJ2-7; cdr3_aa: CSVSPGQGTYEQYF; cdr3_nt: TGCAGCGTTAGTCCGGGACAGGGGACCTACGAGCAGTACTTC
v_call: TRBV29-1; d_call: TRBD1; j_call: TRBJ1-2; cdr3_aa: CSAWSDREGGYTF; cdr3_nt: TGCAGCGCTTGGTCCGACAGGGAAGGCGGCTACACCTTC
v_call: TRBV7-2; d_call: NA; j_call: TRBJ1-1; cdr3_aa: CASSFQARVLRNTEAFF; cdr3_nt: TGTGCCAGCAGCTTCCAAGCCAGGGTTCTGAGGAACACTGAAGCTTTCTTT
v_call: TRBV5-1; d_call: NA; j_call: TRBJ1-2; cdr3_aa: CASSLEVYGGGYGYTF; cdr3_nt: TGCGCCAGCAGCTTGGAGGTTTACGGGGGGGGTTATGGCTACACCTTC
v_call: TRBV5-4; d_call: NA; j_call: TRBJ1-1; cdr3_aa: CASSLQGGTEAFF; cdr3_nt: TGTGCCAGCAGTCTCCAGGGTGGGACTGAAGCTTTCTTT
v_call: TRBV23-1; d_call: NA; j_call: TRBJ1-5; cdr3_aa: CASMLRAVAQPQHF; cdr3_nt: TGCGCCAGCATGCTGAGGGCGGTAGCCCAGCCCCAGCATTTT
v_call: TRBV11-2; d_call: TRBD2; j_call: TRBJ2-2; cdr3_aa: CASGSGGSYAGELFF; cdr3_nt: TGTGCCAGCGGTTCGGGAGGTTCTTACGCCGGGGAGCTGTTTTTT
v_call: TRBV5-1; d_call: TRBD2; j_call: TRBJ2-2; cdr3_aa: CASSWGAASGTNTGELFF; cdr3_nt: TGCGCCAGCAGCTGGGGGGCGGCTAGCGGGACTAACACCGGGGAGCTGTTTTTT
v_call: TRBV7-2; d_call: TRBD1; j_call: TRBJ2-3; cdr3_aa: CASSFPGTGGNTQYF; cdr3_nt: TGTGCCAGCAGCTTCCCCGGGACAGGGGGAAATACGCAGTATTTT
v_call: TRBV2; d_call: TRBD2; j_call: TRBJ2-5; cdr3_aa: CASSELGGNQETQYF; cdr3_nt: TGTGCCAGCAGTGAACTCGGGGGGAACCAAGAGACCCAGTACTTC
v_call: TRBV28; d_call: TRBD2; j_call: TRBJ2-2; cdr3_aa: CASNPGGRGPGELFF; cdr3_nt: TGTGCCAGCAACCCGGGGGGGCGAGGCCCCGGGGAGCTGTTTTTT
v_call: TRBV15; d_call: TRBD1; j_call: TRBJ1-4; cdr3_aa: CATSRESGGGEKLFF; cdr3_nt: TGTGCCACCAGCAGAGAGTCAGGGGGCGGTGAAAAACTGTTTTTT
v_call: TRBV5-1; d_call: NA; j_call: TRBJ2-1; cdr3_aa: CASYGAPSYNEQFF; cdr3_nt: TGCGCCAGCTATGGGGCCCCTTCCTACAATGAGCAGTTCTTC
v_call: TRBV5-4; d_call: TRBD1; j_call: TRBJ1-6; cdr3_aa: CASSVKGALGETLHF; cdr3_nt: TGTGCCAGCAGCGTAAAGGGGGCGCTGGGGGAGACCCTCCACTTT
v_call: TRBV6-5; d_call: NA; j_call: TRBJ2-5; cdr3_aa: CASSYFRQETQYF; cdr3_nt: TGTGCCAGCAGTTACTTCCGCCAAGAGACCCAGTACTTC
v_call: TRBV28; d_call: NA; j_call: TRBJ1-2; cdr3_aa: CASRDFRGETNYGYTF; cdr3_nt: TGTGCCAGCAGAGACTTCCGGGGAGAAACTAACTATGGCTACACCTTC
v_call: TRBV6-1; d_call: TRBD1; j_call: TRBJ2-7; cdr3_aa: CASTTFRDRGLEQYF; cdr3_nt: TGTGCCAGCACTACCTTCCGGGACAGGGGGCTCGAGCAGTACTTC
v_call: TRBV2; d_call: NA; j_call: TRBJ2-1; cdr3_aa: CASSEAPRDYYNEQFF; cdr3_nt: TGTGCCAGCAGTGAAGCGCCGAGGGATTACTACAATGAGCAGTTCTTC
v_call: TRBV7-2; d_call: NA; j_call: TRBJ1-1; cdr3_aa: CASTLQVRTEAFF; cdr3_nt: TGTGCCAGCACGCTACAGGTGCGCACTGAAGCTTTCTTT
v_call: TRBV4-1; d_call: NA; j_call: TRBJ1-2; cdr3_aa: CASSPQENYGYTF; cdr3_nt: TGCGCCAGCAGCCCACAGGAGAACTATGGCTACACCTTC
v_call: TRBV15; d_call: TRBD1; j_call: TRBJ2-7; cdr3_aa: CANSREGGVGEQYF; cdr3_nt: TGTGCCAACAGCAGAGAAGGGGGCGTCGGCGAGCAGTACTTC
v_call: TRBV30; d_call: NA; j_call: TRBJ1-4; cdr3_aa: CACSSEKLFF; cdr3_nt: TGTGCCTGCTCCTCGGAAAAACTGTTTTTT
v_call: TRBV5-1; d_call: NA; j_call: TRBJ1-3; cdr3_aa: CASSVGKKTGSGNTIYF; cdr3_nt: TGCGCCAGCAGCGTAGGAAAGAAGACAGGCTCTGGAAACACCATATATTTT
v_call: TRBV6-5; d_call: TRBD2; j_call: TRBJ2-2; cdr3_aa: CASRVAGGVAGELFF; cdr3_nt: TGTGCCAGCAGAGTAGCGGGAGGGGTGGCCGGGGAGCTGTTTTTT
v_call: TRBV25-1; d_call: TRBD1; j_call: TRBJ1-5; cdr3_aa: CASRDRGQGQPQHF; cdr3_nt: TGTGCCAGCAGGGACAGGGGGCAAGGTCAGCCCCAGCATTTT